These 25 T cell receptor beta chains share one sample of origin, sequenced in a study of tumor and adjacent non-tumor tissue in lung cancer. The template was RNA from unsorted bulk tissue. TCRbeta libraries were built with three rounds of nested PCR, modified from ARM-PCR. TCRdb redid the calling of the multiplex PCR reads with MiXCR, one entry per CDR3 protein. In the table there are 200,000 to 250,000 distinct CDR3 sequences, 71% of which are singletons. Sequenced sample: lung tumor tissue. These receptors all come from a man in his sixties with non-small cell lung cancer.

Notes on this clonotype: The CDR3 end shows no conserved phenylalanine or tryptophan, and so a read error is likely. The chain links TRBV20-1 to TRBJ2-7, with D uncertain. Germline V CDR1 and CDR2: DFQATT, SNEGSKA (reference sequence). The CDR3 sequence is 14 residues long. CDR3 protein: CSASPGALSNEQYS. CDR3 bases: TGCAGTGCTAGCCCAGGAGCCCTCTCCAACGAGCAGTACTCC.

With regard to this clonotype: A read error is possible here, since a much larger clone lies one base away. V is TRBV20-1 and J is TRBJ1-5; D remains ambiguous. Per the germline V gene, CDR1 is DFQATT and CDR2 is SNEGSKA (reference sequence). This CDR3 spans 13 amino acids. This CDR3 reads CSANTRVNQPEHF. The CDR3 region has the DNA TGCAGTGCTAATACGAGGGTCAATCAGCCCGAGCATTTT.

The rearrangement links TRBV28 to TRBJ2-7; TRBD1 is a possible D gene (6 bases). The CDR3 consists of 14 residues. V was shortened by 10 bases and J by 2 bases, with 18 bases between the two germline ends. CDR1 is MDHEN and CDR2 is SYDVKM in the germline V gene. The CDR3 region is CANAGQGYTYEQYF. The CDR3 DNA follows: TGTGCCAACGCGGGCCAGGGGTATACCTACGAGCAGTACTTC.

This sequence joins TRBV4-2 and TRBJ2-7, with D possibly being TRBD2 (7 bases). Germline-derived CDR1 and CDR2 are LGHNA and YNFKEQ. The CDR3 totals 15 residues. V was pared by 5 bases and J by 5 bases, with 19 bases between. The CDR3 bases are TGTGCCAGCAGCGAAAGGGGGAGGGCTCGACACGAGCAGTACTTC. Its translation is CASSERGRARHEQYF.

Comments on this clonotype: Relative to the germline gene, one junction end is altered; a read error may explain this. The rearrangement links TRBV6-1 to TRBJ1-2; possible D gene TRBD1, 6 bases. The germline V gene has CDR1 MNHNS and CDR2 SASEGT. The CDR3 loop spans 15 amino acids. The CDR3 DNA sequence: TGTACCAGCAGTGAAGAGGGGGGGCTCAACTATGACTACACCTTC. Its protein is CTSSEEGGLNYDYTF.

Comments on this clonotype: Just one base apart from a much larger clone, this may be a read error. The CDR3 loop is CSAGYEAGADTQYF. The CDR3 nucleotides read TGCAGTGCTGGTTATGAAGCGGGAGCAGATACGCAGTATTTT. The rearrangement links TRBV20-1 to TRBJ2-3, with 8 bases aligning to TRBD2. V dropped 5 bases and J dropped 4; count of bases not matched to a gene: 8. The germline V gene has CDR1 DFQATT and CDR2 SNEGSKA (reference sequence). The CDR3 is 14 residues long.

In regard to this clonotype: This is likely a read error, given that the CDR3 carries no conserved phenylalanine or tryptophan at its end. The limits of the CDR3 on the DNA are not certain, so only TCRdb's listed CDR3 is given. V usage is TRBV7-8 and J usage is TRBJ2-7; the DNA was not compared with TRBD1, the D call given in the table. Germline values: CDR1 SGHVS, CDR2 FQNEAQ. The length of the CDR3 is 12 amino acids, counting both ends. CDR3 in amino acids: CVSSSGTEREYL.

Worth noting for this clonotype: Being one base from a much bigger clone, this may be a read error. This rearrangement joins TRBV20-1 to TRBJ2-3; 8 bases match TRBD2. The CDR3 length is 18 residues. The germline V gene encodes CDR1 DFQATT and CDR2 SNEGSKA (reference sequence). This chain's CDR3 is CNARVPAWAGGGTDTQYF. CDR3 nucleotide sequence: TGCAATGCTAGAGTCCCAGCTTGGGCGGGAGGCGGTACAGATACGCAGTATTTT.

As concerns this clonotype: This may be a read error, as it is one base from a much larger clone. In DNA form, the CDR3 reads TGTGCCAGCAGTTTAGGGGCTGTAGGGATTTTAGCCAAAAACATTCAGTACTTC. It encodes CASSLGAVGILAKNIQYF. The chain is built from TRBV28 and TRBJ2-4; perhaps TRBD1 as D (5 bases). There are 18 residues in the CDR3. Germline V gene data show CDR1 as MDHEN and CDR2 as SYDVKM. V was shortened by 2 bases and J by 0 bases, with 17 bases between the two germline ends.

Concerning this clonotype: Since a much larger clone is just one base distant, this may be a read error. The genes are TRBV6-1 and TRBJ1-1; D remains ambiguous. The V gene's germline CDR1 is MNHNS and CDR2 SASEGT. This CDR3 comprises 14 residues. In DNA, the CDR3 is TGTGCCAGCAGTGAAAGTAGACTGAACTCTGAAGCTTTCTTT. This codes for CASSESRLNSEAFF.

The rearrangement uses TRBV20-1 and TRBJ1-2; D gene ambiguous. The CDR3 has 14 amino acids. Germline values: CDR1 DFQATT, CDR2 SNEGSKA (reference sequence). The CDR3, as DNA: TGCAGCGCTTCGGATGGTCGTTCTTTATATGGCTACACCTTC. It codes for CSASDGRSLYGYTF.

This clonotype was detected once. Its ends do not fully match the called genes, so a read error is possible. As DNA, the CDR3 is TGTGGCATAAGCTCTGGGACCAACGTCCTGACTTTC. Protein product: CGISSGTNVLTF. The chain is built from TRBV11-1 and TRBJ2-6; no clear D. Germline CDR1 and CDR2: SGHAT and FQDESV (reference sequence). The CDR3 totals 12 residues.

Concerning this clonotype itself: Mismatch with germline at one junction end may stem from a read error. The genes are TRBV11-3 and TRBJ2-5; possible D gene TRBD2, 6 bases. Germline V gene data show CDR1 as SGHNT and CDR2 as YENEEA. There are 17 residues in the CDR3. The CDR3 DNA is TGTGCCAGCAGATTAGATCCTGACGCGAGGAGGGGAGAGACCCAGTGCTTC. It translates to CASRLDPDARRGETQCF.

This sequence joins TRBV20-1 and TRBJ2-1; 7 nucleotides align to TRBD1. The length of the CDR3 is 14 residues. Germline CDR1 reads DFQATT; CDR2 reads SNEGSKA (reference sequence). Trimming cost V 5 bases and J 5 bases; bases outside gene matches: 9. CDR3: CSALRHRGHNEQFF. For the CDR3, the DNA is TGCAGTGCTCTCCGGCACAGGGGCCACAATGAGCAGTTCTTC.

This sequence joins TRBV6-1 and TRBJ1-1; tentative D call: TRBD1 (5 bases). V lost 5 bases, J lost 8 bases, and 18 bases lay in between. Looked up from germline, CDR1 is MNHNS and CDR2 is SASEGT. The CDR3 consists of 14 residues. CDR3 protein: CASSRTQDTAEAFF. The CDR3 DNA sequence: TGTGCCAGCAGTAGGACACAGGACACGGCGGAAGCTTTCTTT.

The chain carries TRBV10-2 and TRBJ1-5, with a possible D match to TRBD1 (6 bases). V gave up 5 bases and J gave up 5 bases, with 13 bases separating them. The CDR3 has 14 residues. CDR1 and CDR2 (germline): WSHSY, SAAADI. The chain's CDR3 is CASSRSSGDQPQHF. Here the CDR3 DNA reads TGCGCCAGCAGTCGTTCGTCAGGGGATCAGCCCCAGCATTTT.

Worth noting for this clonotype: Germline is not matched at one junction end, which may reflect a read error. The CDR3 is CASSRQVGTGLTNTQYF. The CDR3 nucleotides read TGCGCCAGTAGCCGCCAGGTCGGGACAGGACTCACAAATACGCAGTATTTT. V usage is TRBV4-3 and J usage is TRBJ2-3; TRBD1 matches at 8 bases. This CDR3 has 17 residues. From germline, CDR1 is LGHNA and CDR2 YSLEER.

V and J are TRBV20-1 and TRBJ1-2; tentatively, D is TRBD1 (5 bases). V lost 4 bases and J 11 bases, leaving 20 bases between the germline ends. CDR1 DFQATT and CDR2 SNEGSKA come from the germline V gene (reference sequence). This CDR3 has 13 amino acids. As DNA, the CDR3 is TGCAGTGCTATGCGGGGCACTTCGTCTGGTTACACCTTC. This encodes CSAMRGTSSGYTF.

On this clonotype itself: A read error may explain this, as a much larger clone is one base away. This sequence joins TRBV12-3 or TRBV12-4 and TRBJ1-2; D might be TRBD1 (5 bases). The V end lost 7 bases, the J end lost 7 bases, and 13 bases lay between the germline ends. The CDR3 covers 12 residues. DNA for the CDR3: TGTGCCAGCATCAGGGACGAGGTTGGCTACACCTTC. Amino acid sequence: CASIRDEVGYTF.

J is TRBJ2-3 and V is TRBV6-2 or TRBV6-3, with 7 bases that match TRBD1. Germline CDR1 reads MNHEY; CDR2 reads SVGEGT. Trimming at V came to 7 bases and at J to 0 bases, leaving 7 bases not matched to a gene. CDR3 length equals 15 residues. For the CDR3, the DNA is TGTGCCAGCAACCACCGGGGACAGAGCACAGATACGCAGTATTTT. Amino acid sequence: CASNHRGQSTDTQYF.

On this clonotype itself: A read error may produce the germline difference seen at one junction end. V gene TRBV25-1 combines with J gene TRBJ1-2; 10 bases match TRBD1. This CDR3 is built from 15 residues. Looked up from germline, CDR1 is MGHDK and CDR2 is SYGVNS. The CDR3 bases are TGTGCCAGCAGTGTTGGACAGGGGGATGTCTATGGCTGCACCTTC. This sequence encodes CASSVGQGDVYGCTF.

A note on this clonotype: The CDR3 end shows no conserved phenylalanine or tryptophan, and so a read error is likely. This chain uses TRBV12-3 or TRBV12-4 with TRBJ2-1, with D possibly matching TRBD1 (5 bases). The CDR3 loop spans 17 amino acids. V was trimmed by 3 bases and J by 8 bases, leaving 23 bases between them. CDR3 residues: CASSFLQGPIGGHEQFL. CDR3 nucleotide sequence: TGTGCCAGCAGTTTTCTGCAGGGCCCTATAGGTGGCCATGAGCAGTTCCTC.

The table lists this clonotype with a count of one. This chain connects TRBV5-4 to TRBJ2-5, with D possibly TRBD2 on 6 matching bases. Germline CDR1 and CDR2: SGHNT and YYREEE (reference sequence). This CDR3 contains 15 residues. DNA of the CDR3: TGTACAAGCAGCTTGGATGGGGGAGGCCAAGAGACCCAGTACTTC. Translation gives CTSSLDGGGQETQYF.

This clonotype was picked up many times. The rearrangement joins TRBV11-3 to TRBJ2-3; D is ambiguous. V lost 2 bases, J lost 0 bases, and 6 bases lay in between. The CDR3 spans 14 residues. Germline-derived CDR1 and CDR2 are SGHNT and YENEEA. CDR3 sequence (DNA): TGTGCCAGCAGCTTATCCGGGAGCACAGATACGCAGTATTTT. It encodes CASSLSGSTDTQYF.

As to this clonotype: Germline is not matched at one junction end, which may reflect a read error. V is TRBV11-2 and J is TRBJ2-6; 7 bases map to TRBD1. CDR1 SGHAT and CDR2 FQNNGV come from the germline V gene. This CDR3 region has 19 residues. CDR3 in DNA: TGTTCCTGCAGCTTAGTTCCAAAGGACAGGCCCTCTGGGGCCAACGTCCTGACATTC. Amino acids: CSCSLVPKDRPSGANVLTF.